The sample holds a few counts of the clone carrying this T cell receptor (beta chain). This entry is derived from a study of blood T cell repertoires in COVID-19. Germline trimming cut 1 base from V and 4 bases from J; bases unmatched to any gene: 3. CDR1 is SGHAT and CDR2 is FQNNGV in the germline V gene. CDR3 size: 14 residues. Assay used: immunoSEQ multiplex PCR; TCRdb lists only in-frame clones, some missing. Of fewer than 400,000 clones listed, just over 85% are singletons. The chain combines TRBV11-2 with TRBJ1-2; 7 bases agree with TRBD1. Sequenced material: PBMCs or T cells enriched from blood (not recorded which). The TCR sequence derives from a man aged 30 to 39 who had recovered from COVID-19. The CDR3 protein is CASSLGQGGYGYTF. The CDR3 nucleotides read TGTGCCAGCAGCTTAGGACAGGGCGGCTATGGCTACACCTTC.